Presented here are 5 T cell receptor beta chains from one specimen sequenced in a study of technical replicates of blood from a few donors. This table comes from immunoSEQ multiplex PCR, and its TCRdb copy is limited to in-frame clones, with some not included. The sample lists approximately 90,000 clones, 95% occurring once. Sequencing used T cells isolated from PBMCs. The receptors derive from a human donor in good health.

The rearrangement joins TRBV27 to TRBJ2-7; 10 bases line up with TRBD2. CDR1 MNHEY and CDR2 SMNVEV come from the germline V gene (reference sequence). The CDR3 sequence is 14 residues long. J was trimmed by 3 bases and V by 6 bases; bases with no gene match: 5. For the CDR3, the DNA is TGTGCCAGCAGCCGAGCGGGGGGGCTCTACGAGCAGTACTTC. Translating it yields CASSRAGGLYEQYF.

The CDR3 sequence: CASSLRRSQETQYF. CDR3 nucleotide sequence: TGTGCCAGCAGCCTGCGACGGAGCCAAGAGACCCAGTACTTC. The rearrangement joins TRBV11-2 to TRBJ2-5; D ambiguous. Germline V lookup: CDR1 SGHAT, CDR2 FQNNGV. V lost 5 bases and J 1 base, leaving 11 bases between the germline ends. This CDR3 comprises 14 residues.

The gene calls are TRBV6-5 and TRBJ2-2, with D perhaps TRBD2 (6 bases). The CDR3 has 15 residues. Trimming took off 2 bases at V and 1 base at J, with 8 bases between the two ends. CDR1 MNHEY and CDR2 SVGAGI come from the germline V gene. The CDR3 coding sequence is TGTGCCAGCAGTTACGACGGGGGGAACACCGGGGAGCTGTTTTTT. Translating it yields CASSYDGGNTGELFF.

V and J are TRBV14 and TRBJ2-3, with D possibly matching TRBD2 (5 bases). There are 18 residues in the CDR3. The V end was cut by 0 bases, the J end by 3 bases, with 19 bases between. The germline V gene encodes CDR1 SGHDN and CDR2 FVKESK. The CDR3 nucleotides are TGTGCCAGCAGCCAAGATATTGTGAGGACTGAGCAAACAGATACGCAGTATTTT. Encoded protein: CASSQDIVRTEQTDTQYF.

J is TRBJ1-1 and V is TRBV13; TRBD1 might be the D (6 bases). CDR3 length: 14 residues. CDR1 PRHDT and CDR2 FYEKMQ come from the germline V gene (reference sequence). The V gene lost 5 bases and the J gene lost 0 bases, with 10 bases spanning the gap. Here the CDR3 DNA reads TGTGCCAGCAGCCCAGGGGAATTGAACACTGAAGCTTTCTTT. As protein: CASSPGELNTEAFF.